Shown below are 13 T cell receptor beta chains from a single sample sequenced in a study of blood T cells in healthy people across ages. Primed by a sample-barcoded 5' primer and a J-beta primer mix, a second PCR proceeded for roughly 6 to 12 cycles. Each CDR3 protein is one row after TCRdb ran MiXCR on the 5' RACE reads. The table lists about 830,000 distinct CDR3 sequences, roughly 60% of them singletons. Sequenced input: blood. Receptors were obtained from a man aged 25-45 years in good health.

At least ten counts were recorded for this clonotype. The chain recombines TRBV16 with TRBJ2-1; tentative D call: TRBD1 (5 bases). The length of the CDR3 is 16 residues. V was trimmed by 2 bases and J by 2 bases, leaving 13 bases between them. Germline CDR1 is KGHSY and CDR2 is FQNENV. CDR3 protein: CASSQQRQYPYNEQFF. CDR3 nucleotides: TGTGCCAGCAGCCAACAACGACAGTATCCCTACAATGAGCAGTTCTTC. Variable domain in full (rest from reference TRBV16 and TRBJ2-1): GEEVAQTPKHLVRGEGQKAKLYCAPIKGHSYVFWYQQVLKNEFKFLISFQNENVFDETGMPKERFSAKCLPNSPCSLEIQATKLEDSAVYFCASSQQRQYPYNEQFFGPGTRLTVL.

This chain links TRBV6-1 with TRBJ2-6, with 7 bases matching TRBD1. V shed 1 base and J 6 bases; nucleotides not matched to a gene: 3. The length of the CDR3 is 15 residues. CDR1 is MNHNS and CDR2 is SASEGT in the germline V gene. This chain's CDR3 is CASSEGQGEANVLTF. Here the CDR3 DNA reads TGTGCCAGCAGTGAAGGCCAGGGGGAGGCCAACGTCCTGACTTTC.

The chain links TRBV24-1 to TRBJ2-2, with 7 bases aligning to TRBD2. The CDR3 loop spans 14 amino acids. Germline lookup yields CDR1 KGHDR and CDR2 SFDVKD. V lost 5 bases and J lost 5; bases outside the gene matches: 4. CDR3 region: CATSVAGGTGELFF. Written as DNA, the CDR3 is TGTGCCACCAGTGTTGCCGGGGGGACCGGGGAGCTGTTTTTT.

The chain couples TRBV7-2 to TRBJ2-3, with D hard to call. Germline V gene lookup returns CDR1 SGHTA and CDR2 FQGNSA. The CDR3 extends over 13 amino acids. V lost 5 bases and J 2 bases, leaving 8 bases between the germline ends. CDR3 DNA: TGTGCCAGCAGCCTCTTTATCACAGATACGCAGTATTTT. It specifies CASSLFITDTQYF.

The chain joins TRBV16 to TRBJ2-7; D possibly uses TRBD1 or TRBD2 (5 bases each). V lost 6 bases to trimming and J lost 2 bases, with 11 bases between them. The germline CDR1 and CDR2 sequences are KGHSY and FQNENV. The CDR3 spans 13 residues. In DNA, the CDR3 is TGTGCCAGCAGTGGGGACGGAGCCTACGAGCAGTACTTC. Its protein is CASSGDGAYEQYF.

The rearrangement uses TRBV5-1 and TRBJ2-2; D remains unclear. The CDR3 sequence is 15 residues long. CDR1 and CDR2 (germline): SGHRS, YFSETQ. V gave up 1 base and J gave up 0 bases, with 7 bases separating them. CDR3 sequence reads: CASSLSAPNTGELFF. For the CDR3, the DNA is TGCGCCAGCAGCTTGTCGGCTCCGAACACCGGGGAGCTGTTTTTT.

This rearrangement joins TRBV25-1 to TRBJ2-5; no firm D call. Trimming took 3 bases from V and 4 from J, leaving 12 bases between them. The CDR3 extends over 14 amino acids. Germline lookup yields CDR1 MGHDK and CDR2 SYGVNS. In nucleotides, the CDR3 is TGTGCCAGCAGTGACAGGCAGGCGCGAGAGACCCAGTACTTC. This translates into CASSDRQARETQYF.

This chain links TRBV7-2 with TRBJ2-1, with TRBD2 identical over 10 bases. The J call may be in error: the DNA end matches TRBJ2-7 better. The germline V gene has CDR1 SGHTA and CDR2 FQGNSA. The CDR3 has 15 residues. The CDR3 bases are TGTGCCAGCAGCTTAGGTAGCGGGGGGTACAATGAGCAGTACTTC. Translation: CASSLGSGGYNEQYF.

The chain is built from TRBV18 and TRBJ1-2; unclear D gene. Trimming left V 6 bases short and J 1 base short, with 9 bases between. Germline loops: CDR1 KGHSH, CDR2 LQKENI. The CDR3 runs 13 residues. CDR3 in amino acids: CASSPPLNYGYTF. In DNA, the CDR3 is TGTGCCAGCTCGCCCCCCCTTAACTATGGCTACACCTTC.

In DNA form, the CDR3 reads TGTGCCAGCAGTTTATGGAGCTCCTACAATGAGCAGTTCTTC. Translated, it gives CASSLWSSYNEQFF. This chain links TRBV12-3 or TRBV12-4 with TRBJ2-1; D is unresolved. The V gene lost 2 bases and the J gene lost 0 bases, with 5 bases spanning the gap. The CDR3 extends over 14 amino acids.

The J gene is TRBJ2-7, the V gene TRBV5-1, with D perhaps matching TRBD1 or TRBD2 (5 bases each). V was clipped by 2 bases and J by 5 bases, with 11 bases between them. This CDR3 spans 13 amino acids. Germline-derived CDR1 and CDR2 are SGHRS and YFSETQ. The CDR3 reads CASSLEGLDEQYF. The CDR3 DNA follows: TGCGCCAGCAGCTTAGAGGGGTTGGACGAGCAGTACTTC.

The rearrangement uses TRBV29-1 and TRBJ1-1; tentatively, D is TRBD1 (5 bases). In germline, CDR1 is SQVTM, CDR2 ANQGSEA. The CDR3 extends over 13 amino acids. V dropped 6 bases and J dropped 5 bases, with 16 bases sitting between them. DNA for the CDR3: TGCAGCGTCGAGACAAGGGGCGGGACTGAAGCTTTCTTT. It translates to CSVETRGGTEAFF.

V is TRBV4-2 and J is TRBJ2-1; 9 bases line up with TRBD1. Germline V gene data show CDR1 as LGHNA and CDR2 as YNFKEQ. CDR3 length: 20 residues. V trimming: 4 bases; J trimming: 6 bases; junction bases outside the gene matches: 22. CDR3 amino acids: CASSLVGTGTGNSFGNEQFF. The CDR3 coding sequence is TGTGCCAGCAGCCTAGTGGGTACCGGGACAGGGAACTCATTCGGCAATGAGCAGTTCTTC.